This TCR beta chain was captured in a study of T-cell reconstitution after alpha-beta-depleted transplantation in children. The CDR3 has 17 amino acids. The V gene's germline CDR1 is KGHSY and CDR2 FQNENV. V dropped 3 bases and J dropped 2; count of bases not matched to a gene: 7. As for this clonotype: As yet, its antigen is unknown.

Library preparation (for TCRbeta) was performed with unique molecular identifiers. TCRdb independently ran MiXCR on the PCR reads; one entry per CDR3 protein. Of about 250,000 distinct CDR3 sequences listed, roughly a quarter are singletons. Whole-study findings and limits: Surviving recipient T cells and intrathymic progenitors accounted for some patients' high TCRbeta diversity at day 60. Diversity and T-cell counts at one year after transplant derived mostly from new T cells.

This sequence originates from a female patient between 2 and 15 years old who had a stem cell transplant for congenital amegakaryocytic thrombocytopenia, so the T cells may come from the graft donor. The sequencing here drew on PBMCs, mostly from graft donor cells, taken 360 days after TCRalphabeta/CD19-depleted stem cell transplant. J is TRBJ1-5 and V is TRBV16, with TRBD1 identical over 10 bases. The CDR3 DNA sequence: TGTGCCAGCAGCCAGGATGACAGGGGGCCGGGCAATCAGCCCCAGCATTTT. Amino acids: CASSQDDRGPGNQPQHF.